This passage covers 18 T cell receptor beta chains from one sample sequenced in a study of cytomegalovirus exposure and HLA in healthy donors. The PCR used 60 Vbeta and 13 Jbeta primers. Sequencing used immunoSEQ multiplex PCR; TCRdb keeps in-frame clones, though not all of them. This table holds fewer than 120,000 clones, 80% found once. The sequenced sample consisted of PBMCs. The receptor set was obtained from a woman aged 55 to 70 in good health and CMV-seropositive.

The V call is TRBV15, the J call TRBJ2-5; 7 nucleotides match TRBD1. The CDR3 totals 13 residues. Trimming at V came to 8 bases and at J to 1 base, leaving 4 bases not matched to a gene. Germline CDR1 and CDR2: LNHNV and YYDKDF (reference sequence). CDR3 sequence: CATRGQSQETQYF. The CDR3 DNA is TGTGCCACCCGGGGACAGTCCCAAGAGACCCAGTACTTC.

The V call is TRBV5-1, the J call TRBJ2-7; D is undetermined. This CDR3 is built from 16 residues. Germline values: CDR1 SGHRS, CDR2 YFSETQ. V gave up 5 bases and J gave up 2 bases, with 20 bases separating them. CDR3 sequence reads: CASSPLETTTTYEQYF. CDR3 coding DNA: TGCGCCAGCAGTCCTTTAGAGACCACAACTACCTACGAGCAGTACTTC.

This clone is a singleton in its sample. The rearrangement uses TRBV29-1 and TRBJ2-3; 10 nucleotides line up with TRBD1. Unmatched junction bases numbered 2, after V lost 4 bases and J lost 4 bases. The CDR3 runs to 13 residues. Germline CDR1 and CDR2: SQVTM and ANQGSEA. In nucleotides, the CDR3 is TGCAGCGTTGCGGACAGGGGGTCAGATACGCAGTATTTT. It codes for CSVADRGSDTQYF.

The CDR3 loop is CASSPGLAGADTQYF. For the CDR3, the DNA is TGTGCCAGCAGCCCGGGACTAGCGGGAGCAGATACGCAGTATTTT. This chain links TRBV14 with TRBJ2-3; 14 bases agree with TRBD2. Trimming took 4 bases from V and 4 from J; bases not matched to a gene: 1. This CDR3 is built from 15 residues. Germline V gives CDR1 SGHDN, CDR2 FVKESK. Full variable domain (remainder filled in from reference TRBV14 and TRBJ2-3): EAGVTQFPSHSVIEKGQTVTLRCDPISGHDNLYWYRRVMGKEIKFLLHFVKESKQDESGMPNNRFLAERTGGTYSTLKVQPAELEDSGVYFCASSPGLAGADTQYFGPGTRLTVL.

The chain is built from TRBV30 and TRBJ2-7; 11 positions agree with TRBD2. Trimming at V came to 2 bases and at J to 0 bases, leaving 3 bases not matched to a gene. The length of the CDR3 is 15 residues. The V gene's germline CDR1 is GTSNPN and CDR2 SVGIG (reference sequence). The chain's CDR3 is CAWSLAGGRSYEQYF. The CDR3 DNA reads as TGTGCCTGGAGTCTAGCGGGAGGACGCTCCTACGAGCAGTACTTC. The complete variable domain, with remaining parts taken from reference TRBV30 and TRBJ2-7, reads SQTIHQWPATLVQPVGSPLSLECTVEGTSNPNLYWYRQAAGRGLQLLFYSVGIGQISSEVPQNLSASRPQDRQFILSSKKLLLSDSGFYLCAWSLAGGRSYEQYFGPGTRLTVT.

This clone was seen a handful of times. This rearrangement joins TRBV2 to TRBJ2-7, with 11 bases identical to TRBD2. This CDR3 region has 15 residues. In germline, CDR1 is SNHLY, CDR2 FYNNEI. Trimming removed 6 bases from V and 5 bases from J; junction bases left unmatched: 9. This CDR3 reads CASSVQTSGNHEQYF. CDR3 DNA sequence: TGTGCCAGCAGCGTCCAGACTAGCGGGAACCACGAGCAGTACTTC.

This sequence joins TRBV11-2 and TRBJ1-1; D is ambiguous. The CDR3 has 15 amino acids. Germline CDR1 is SGHAT and CDR2 is FQNNGV. The ends were cut back, 1 base at V and 0 bases at J, with 9 bases in the middle. The CDR3 sequence: CASSLVAGMNTEAFF. In DNA form, the CDR3 reads TGTGCCAGCAGCTTAGTGGCAGGCATGAACACTGAAGCTTTCTTT.

This clone was recorded once. The V and J genes are TRBV14 and TRBJ2-5; TRBD1 might be the D (5 bases). The CDR3 spans 15 residues. The V gene lost 2 bases and the J gene lost 1 base, with 11 bases spanning the gap. The germline V gene has CDR1 SGHDN and CDR2 FVKESK. CDR3 DNA sequence: TGTGCCAGCAGCCAATTGTGGGGCCCCCAAGAGACCCAGTACTTC. Its protein is CASSQLWGPQETQYF.

The J gene is TRBJ2-7, the V gene TRBV2; D ambiguous. CDR3 size: 11 residues. Germline assignment: CDR1 SNHLY and CDR2 FYNNEI. V was clipped by 8 bases and J by 2 bases, with 7 bases between them. CDR3 loop: CASVLAYEQYF. As DNA, the CDR3 is TGTGCCAGCGTCCTAGCCTACGAGCAGTACTTC.

The rearrangement links TRBV29-1 to TRBJ1-1, with unresolved D. V was shortened by 6 bases and J by 2 bases, with 10 bases between the two germline ends. Germline V gene sequence: CDR1 SQVTM, CDR2 ANQGSEA. This CDR3 is built from 12 residues. The CDR3: CSVGHRNTEAFF. The CDR3 nucleotides read TGCAGCGTGGGTCACAGAAACACTGAAGCTTTCTTT.

This chain uses TRBV7-9 with TRBJ2-7; a weak D match, TRBD2 (5 bases). The germline V gene encodes CDR1 SEHNR and CDR2 FQNEAQ (reference sequence). Trimming left V 5 bases short and J 0 bases short, with 11 bases between. This CDR3 spans 14 amino acids. DNA of the CDR3: TGTGCCAGCAGCCTCGGACGGGGCTCCTACGAGCAGTACTTC. The encoded protein is CASSLGRGSYEQYF.

V is TRBV27 and J is TRBJ2-7; 8 nucleotides line up with TRBD2. V gave up 10 bases and J gave up 3 bases; unmatched junction bases: 5. Germline CDR1 and CDR2: MNHEY and SMNVEV (reference sequence). CDR3 length: 12 amino acids. CDR3 sequence (DNA): TGTGCCACCTGGACTAGCCTCTACGAGCAGTACTTC. This translates into CATWTSLYEQYF.

The sample holds one count of this clone. The chain carries TRBV6-1 and TRBJ1-6; 9 bases map to TRBD1. The V gene end was trimmed by 6 bases and the J gene end by 7 bases; junction bases not matched to a gene: 7. Germline CDR1 reads MNHNS; CDR2 reads SASEGT. CDR3 length: 15 residues. The CDR3 protein is CASRGQGAGNSPLHF. The CDR3 DNA is TGTGCCAGCAGGGGACAGGGCGCGGGGAATTCACCCCTCCACTTT.

The chain combines TRBV5-4 with TRBJ1-2; TRBD1 aligns across 7 bases. J lost 6 bases, V lost 2 bases, and 13 bases had no gene match. The CDR3 runs to 16 residues. CDR1 and CDR2 (germline): SGHNT, YYREEE (reference sequence). CDR3: CASSFGQDAGLNGYTF. The CDR3 DNA follows: TGTGCCAGCAGCTTCGGACAGGACGCCGGACTGAATGGCTACACCTTC.

V gene TRBV4-1 combines with J gene TRBJ2-1; 8 bases align to TRBD2. This CDR3 contains 18 residues. Germline assignment: CDR1 MGHRA and CDR2 YSYEKL. J lost 9 bases, V lost 1 base, and 17 bases had no gene match. Here the CDR3 reads CASSQVDMGLVRIGEQFF. In DNA, the CDR3 is TGCGCCAGCAGCCAAGTCGACATGGGACTAGTTCGTATCGGTGAGCAGTTCTTC.

This chain connects TRBV6-5 to TRBJ2-1; 8 nucleotides line up with TRBD1. CDR1 MNHEY and CDR2 SVGAGI come from the germline V gene. CDR3 length: 16 amino acids. Trimming at V came to 0 bases and at J to 8 bases, leaving 9 bases not matched to a gene. The CDR3 region is CASSYSWQGAWDEQFF. Here the CDR3 DNA reads TGTGCCAGCAGTTACTCATGGCAGGGGGCATGGGATGAGCAGTTCTTC.

The rearrangement joins TRBV7-6 to TRBJ1-3; D is unclear. Per the germline V gene, CDR1 is SGHVS and CDR2 is FNYEAQ. The CDR3 has 11 residues. The ends were cut back, 5 bases at V and 4 bases at J, with 3 bases in the middle. The CDR3 here is CASSRGNTIYF. CDR3 DNA: TGTGCCAGCAGCCGGGGAAACACCATATATTTT.

The chain has TRBV6-5 and TRBJ1-1; D is possibly TRBD1 (6 bases). V shed 8 bases and J shed 11 bases, with 12 bases lying between them. CDR1 and CDR2 (germline): MNHEY, SVGAGI. The CDR3 is 10 amino acids. CDR3 coding DNA: TGTGCCAGCTTTGAGGGGGTGGCTTTCTTT. It codes for CASFEGVAFF.